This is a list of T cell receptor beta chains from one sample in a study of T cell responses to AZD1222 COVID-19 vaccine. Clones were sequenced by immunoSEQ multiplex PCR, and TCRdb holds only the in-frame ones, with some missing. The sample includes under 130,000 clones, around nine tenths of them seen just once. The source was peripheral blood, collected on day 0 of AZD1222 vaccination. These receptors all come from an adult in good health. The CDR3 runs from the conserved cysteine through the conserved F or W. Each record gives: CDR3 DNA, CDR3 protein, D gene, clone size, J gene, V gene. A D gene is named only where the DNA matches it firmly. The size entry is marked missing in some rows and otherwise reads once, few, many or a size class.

DNA: TGTGCCAGTAGTATCTCTAGCGGGCTCAGGGAGGAGACCCAGTACTTC
CDR3: CASSISSGLREETQYF
D: TRBD2
size: once
J: TRBJ2-5
V: TRBV19

DNA: TGTGCCAGTAGGTCGCCTAACCAAGAGACCCAGTACTTC
CDR3: CASRSPNQETQYF
D: NA
size: NA
J: TRBJ2-5
V: TRBV19

DNA: TGCAGCGCACCTTCACCGGGACAGGGACGACTTAACTATGGCTACACCTTC
CDR3: CSAPSPGQGRLNYGYTF
D: TRBD1
size: NA
J: TRBJ1-2
V: TRBV29-1

DNA: TGTGCCAGTAGTATCGGGGGGTCCAAAAACATTCAGTACTTC
CDR3: CASSIGGSKNIQYF
D: TRBD2
size: NA
J: TRBJ2-4
V: TRBV19

DNA: TGTGCCAGCAGCCCGCGACCAAGCTCGAACACCGGGGAGCTGTTTTTT
CDR3: CASSPRPSSNTGELFF
D: NA
size: NA
J: TRBJ2-2
V: TRBV7-3

DNA: TGCAGCGTTGAAGGTTATCGGACAGGGGCCTACGAGCAGTACTTC
CDR3: CSVEGYRTGAYEQYF
D: TRBD1
size: NA
J: TRBJ2-7
V: TRBV29-1

DNA: TGTGCCATCAGTGAGTCGTTAGCGGGAGGGCTGGGGAATGAGCAGTTCTTC
CDR3: CAISESLAGGLGNEQFF
D: TRBD2
size: NA
J: TRBJ2-1
V: TRBV10-3

DNA: TGTGCCAGCAGCACAACTAGCGGGGGGCAGTTCTTC
CDR3: CASSTTSGGQFF
D: TRBD2
size: NA
J: TRBJ2-1
V: TRBV27

DNA: TGTGCCAGCAGCTTATCCCTTCGGGGGCCTGGAAACACCATATATTTT
CDR3: CASSLSLRGPGNTIYF
D: NA
size: NA
J: TRBJ1-3
V: TRBV7-9

DNA: TGTGCCAGCATCCGGACGGACCTCGGCCACGAGCAGTACTTC
CDR3: CASIRTDLGHEQYF
D: NA
size: NA
J: TRBJ2-7
V: TRBV2

DNA: TGCGCCAGCAGCTTGCCGCGGGGGGATTCCTATGGCTACACCTTC
CDR3: CASSLPRGDSYGYTF
D: NA
size: NA
J: TRBJ1-2
V: TRBV5-1

DNA: TGTGCCAGCAGCATGACTAGCGGGAGGTACAATGAGCAGTTCTTC
CDR3: CASSMTSGRYNEQFF
D: TRBD2
size: once
J: TRBJ2-1
V: TRBV7-3

DNA: TGTGCCACTTCCACAGGGGGCGCAAAAGATGAGCAGTTCTTC
CDR3: CATSTGGAKDEQFF
D: TRBD1
size: once
J: TRBJ2-1
V: TRBV5-4

DNA: TGCAGCGTTGTTCCGGATCAGGGCGAGCAGTACTTC
CDR3: CSVVPDQGEQYF
D: NA
size: NA
J: TRBJ2-7
V: TRBV29-1

DNA: TGTGCCATCGGTACTAGGGACGGTACCGGGGAGCTGTTTTTT
CDR3: CAIGTRDGTGELFF
D: NA
size: NA
J: TRBJ2-2
V: TRBV10-3

DNA: TGTGCCAGCAGCTTAGGAGGCTCACCTGGAGGGTACGAGCAGTACTTC
CDR3: CASSLGGSPGGYEQYF
D: NA
size: NA
J: TRBJ2-7
V: TRBV11-2

DNA: TGTGCCAGTGGGACAGGGAGAATGGAGACCCAGTACTTC
CDR3: CASGTGRMETQYF
D: TRBD1
size: NA
J: TRBJ2-5
V: TRBV6-5

DNA: TGTGCCACCAGTGAGGCCGGGATGCAGGAAGATACGCAGTATTTT
CDR3: CATSEAGMQEDTQYF
D: NA
size: NA
J: TRBJ2-3
V: TRBV24-1

DNA: TGTGCCAGCAGCTTAGATTTGGGAGGGGGGCAGTTCTTC
CDR3: CASSLDLGGGQFF
D: NA
size: NA
J: TRBJ2-1
V: TRBV11-3

DNA: TGCGCCAGTCCCTCCCCCGGGACAGGGGGACCTAACTATGGCTACACCTTC
CDR3: CASPSPGTGGPNYGYTF
D: TRBD1
size: NA
J: TRBJ1-2
V: TRBV23-1

DNA: TGTGCCAGCAGTGAAGACCGAGGGGGTAGGGCTGGAAACACCATATATTTT
CDR3: CASSEDRGGRAGNTIYF
D: NA
size: NA
J: TRBJ1-3
V: TRBV6-1

DNA: TGTGCCAGCAGCCCCGGACAGGGAAACACCGGGGAGCTGTTTTTT
CDR3: CASSPGQGNTGELFF
D: TRBD1
size: once
J: TRBJ2-2
V: TRBV11-3

DNA: TGTGCCAGCAGTTCCCCCCCCCGAACTGAGACCCAGTACTTC
CDR3: CASSSPPRTETQYF
D: NA
size: NA
J: TRBJ2-5
V: TRBV27

DNA: TGTGCCAGCAGTTTCCCCCGAGATGGATACGAGCAGTACTTC
CDR3: CASSFPRDGYEQYF
D: NA
size: NA
J: TRBJ2-7
V: TRBV28

DNA: TGTGCCAGCAGCAAAACAAAGGGACGAGACAGCTTTAGCGGGAGAGGTTCAAATGAGCAGTTCTTC
CDR3: CASSKTKGRDSFSGRGSNEQFF
D: NA
size: NA
J: TRBJ2-1
V: TRBV21-1

DNA: TGTGCCAGCAGCTTAGGAGGGGCCCCTGGAAACACCATATATTTT
CDR3: CASSLGGAPGNTIYF
D: NA
size: NA
J: TRBJ1-3
V: TRBV7-9

DNA: TGTGCCAGCAGTTTAGGGGGGGTCTACGAGCAGTACTTC
CDR3: CASSLGGVYEQYF
D: TRBD2
size: NA
J: TRBJ2-7
V: TRBV28

DNA: TGTGCCAGCAGCTTGTTGACAGGGGGTCCTAACACTGAAGCTTTCTTT
CDR3: CASSLLTGGPNTEAFF
D: TRBD1
size: NA
J: TRBJ1-1
V: TRBV5-6

DNA: TGTGCCAGTAGTAGATGGGGTCGGATCGCAGATACGCAGTATTTT
CDR3: CASSRWGRIADTQYF
D: NA
size: few
J: TRBJ2-3
V: TRBV19

DNA: TGTGCCATCCAAGCGGGGCCCTCCTACAATGAGCAGTTCTTC
CDR3: CAIQAGPSYNEQFF
D: TRBD2
size: NA
J: TRBJ2-1
V: TRBV28

DNA: TGTGCCAGCAGCTTTCAGACAGGGTTAGGTTACGAGCAGTACTTC
CDR3: CASSFQTGLGYEQYF
D: TRBD1
size: once
J: TRBJ2-7
V: TRBV7-2

DNA: TGTGCCTGGAGCGAGGGGACAAGCTCTGGAAACACCATATATTTT
CDR3: CAWSEGTSSGNTIYF
D: NA
size: NA
J: TRBJ1-3
V: TRBV30

DNA: TGTGCCAGCTCACCACCGGGACAGACCTACGAGCAGTACTTC
CDR3: CASSPPGQTYEQYF
D: TRBD1
size: once
J: TRBJ2-7
V: TRBV18

DNA: TGTGCCAGTAGTATCCTAGCGGGAGCGTCCTACGAGCAGTACTTC
CDR3: CASSILAGASYEQYF
D: TRBD2
size: NA
J: TRBJ2-7
V: TRBV19

DNA: TGTGCCAGCAGCCCGTACCCTAGAATAGATACGCAGTATTTT
CDR3: CASSPYPRIDTQYF
D: NA
size: NA
J: TRBJ2-3
V: TRBV7-6

DNA: TGCGCCAGCAGCTTGGCCGGGGGACTAGCGGCAAATGAGCAGTTCTTC
CDR3: CASSLAGGLAANEQFF
D: TRBD2
size: NA
J: TRBJ2-1
V: TRBV5-1

DNA: TGTGCCAGCAGCTTAATCAAGGGTGGCTACACCTTC
CDR3: CASSLIKGGYTF
D: NA
size: NA
J: TRBJ1-2
V: TRBV7-8

DNA: TGTGCCAGCAGTTTAGGGCGCCCCTACGAGCAGTACTTC
CDR3: CASSLGRPYEQYF
D: NA
size: NA
J: TRBJ2-7
V: TRBV28

DNA: TGTGCCAGCAGTTCCCTAGCGGGTCTCTCCTACGAGCAGTACTTC
CDR3: CASSSLAGLSYEQYF
D: TRBD2
size: once
J: TRBJ2-7
V: TRBV27

DNA: TGTGCCAGCAGTTTAGCGGGCAATGAGCAGTTCTTC
CDR3: CASSLAGNEQFF
D: NA
size: NA
J: TRBJ2-1
V: TRBV28

DNA: TGTGCCAGCAGCCCCGAGGTGGGCAGGGCCCACTATGGCTACACCTTC
CDR3: CASSPEVGRAHYGYTF
D: NA
size: once
J: TRBJ1-2
V: TRBV3-1/TRBV3-2

DNA: TGTGCCAGCAGCCGTCAGTGGACCGGGACTCTAGCCAAAAACATTCAGTACTTC
CDR3: CASSRQWTGTLAKNIQYF
D: NA
size: NA
J: TRBJ2-4
V: TRBV6-2/TRBV6-3

DNA: TGTGCCAGCAGTGAAGACAGGACGCAGTATTTT
CDR3: CASSEDRTQYF
D: NA
size: NA
J: TRBJ2-3
V: TRBV6-1

DNA: TGTGCCAGCAGCCAAGAACCCTCATCTAATGAAAAACTGTTTTTT
CDR3: CASSQEPSSNEKLFF
D: NA
size: NA
J: TRBJ1-4
V: TRBV3-1/TRBV3-2

DNA: TGTGCCAGCACCCGACAGGGGGCGCGGGTTCAGGCTTACAATGAGCAGTTCTTC
CDR3: CASTRQGARVQAYNEQFF
D: TRBD1
size: NA
J: TRBJ2-1
V: TRBV7-9

DNA: TGTGCCAGCAGCTTAGCGCACCGTTGGAGCTCTGGAAACACCATATATTTT
CDR3: CASSLAHRWSSGNTIYF
D: NA
size: NA
J: TRBJ1-3
V: TRBV7-2

DNA: TGTGCCAGCAGCCTCGGGGGGGGATCTTCTGGAAACACCATATATTTT
CDR3: CASSLGGGSSGNTIYF
D: NA
size: once
J: TRBJ1-3
V: TRBV11-2